The 25 T cell receptor beta chains below all came from one sample that was sequenced in a study of cytomegalovirus exposure and HLA in healthy donors. Primers: 60 Vbeta forward and 13 Jbeta reverse. Assay: immunoSEQ multiplex PCR; the TCRdb copy retains only in-frame clones and omits some. In the table there are over 150,000 clones, 60% to 80% of which are singletons. The material sequenced was PBMCs. The receptors stem from a man aged 18 to 30 in good health and CMV-seropositive.

V is TRBV18 and J is TRBJ2-5, with 7 nucleotides matching TRBD1. This CDR3 comprises 15 residues. Germline V gene sequence: CDR1 KGHSH, CDR2 LQKENI. V lost 0 bases and J lost 2; bases outside the gene matches: 3. The CDR3 reads CASSPPKTGQETQYF. The CDR3 DNA sequence: TGTGCCAGCTCACCACCCAAGACAGGGCAAGAGACCCAGTACTTC.

V and J are TRBV29-1 and TRBJ1-1, with D possibly being TRBD1 (6 bases). The CDR3 is 13 residues long. V gave up 6 bases and J gave up 1 base, with 12 bases separating them. The germline gives CDR1 SQVTM, CDR2 ANQGSEA. DNA of the CDR3: TGCAGCGTAGTGGGGGCAGGGAACACTGAAGCTTTCTTT. Translating gives CSVVGAGNTEAFF.

This clone was counted a few times. The rearrangement uses TRBV19 and TRBJ2-2; D gene uncertain. CDR1 and CDR2 from the germline V gene are LNHDA and SQIVND (reference sequence). The CDR3 extends over 14 amino acids. The V end was cut by 3 bases, the J end by 5 bases, with 10 bases between. CDR3 region: CASSMAEITGELFF. DNA for the CDR3: TGTGCCAGTAGTATGGCCGAAATTACCGGGGAGCTGTTTTTT.

The J gene is TRBJ2-2, the V gene TRBV19; 10 nucleotides align to TRBD2. CDR1 is LNHDA and CDR2 is SQIVND in the germline V gene (reference sequence). After removal of 10 bases from V and 4 bases from J, the junction contained 15 bases not matched to a gene. This CDR3 is built from 17 residues. The CDR3 loop is CATSPSLAGATTGELFF. For the CDR3, the DNA is TGTGCCACCTCCCCGTCCCTAGCGGGAGCGACCACCGGGGAGCTGTTTTTT.

This chain links TRBV5-1 with TRBJ2-1; D possibly corresponds to TRBD2 (6 bases). This CDR3 spans 16 amino acids. From germline, CDR1 is SGHRS and CDR2 YFSETQ. V was clipped by 7 bases and J by 0 bases, with 17 bases between them. The CDR3 DNA follows: TGCGCCAGCGCTGAAGCGGGCGGACGCTCCTACAATGAGCAGTTCTTC. Its translation is CASAEAGGRSYNEQFF.

This clone has a single count. This CDR3 is CATSRQGYGTDTQYF. CDR3 in DNA: TGTGCCACCAGCAGACAGGGGTATGGCACAGATACGCAGTATTTT. The V gene is TRBV15, the J gene TRBJ2-3, with TRBD1 as a possible D gene (6 bases). The CDR3 consists of 15 residues. Trimming shortened V by 2 bases and J by 1 base, and 10 bases separated the two germline ends. Per the germline V gene, CDR1 is LNHNV and CDR2 is YYDKDF (reference sequence).

The chain links TRBV19 to TRBJ2-1; 7 nucleotides match TRBD1. Germline lookup yields CDR1 LNHDA and CDR2 SQIVND (reference sequence). V gave up 2 bases and J gave up 3 bases; unmatched junction bases: 7. This CDR3 has 16 amino acids. The CDR3, as DNA: TGTGCCAGTAGTATAATCCGGGACAGTTTCTACAATGAGCAGTTCTTC. This sequence encodes CASSIIRDSFYNEQFF.

The J gene is TRBJ2-3, the V gene TRBV19, with TRBD2 matching over 7 bases. In germline, CDR1 is LNHDA, CDR2 SQIVND (reference sequence). Losses at the gene ends were 3 bases for V and 6 bases for J; bases not matched to a gene: 6. The CDR3 covers 14 residues. The CDR3 is CASSMRGSRDTQYF. The DNA of the CDR3 is TGTGCCAGTAGTATGCGGGGGAGCAGGGATACGCAGTATTTT.

The chain links TRBV5-1 to TRBJ2-7, with D perhaps matching TRBD1 (6 bases). Germline CDR1 and CDR2: SGHRS and YFSETQ. The ends were cut back, 4 bases at V and 5 bases at J, with 19 bases in the middle. The CDR3 loop spans 15 amino acids. The CDR3 loop is CASSHAGTLNHEQYF. CDR3 DNA: TGCGCCAGCAGCCATGCCGGGACACTCAACCACGAGCAGTACTTC. Full variable domain (missing parts from reference TRBV5-1 and TRBJ2-7): KAGVTQTPRYLIKTRGQQVTLSCSPISGHRSVSWYQQTPGQGLQFLFEYFSETQRNKGNFPGRFSGRQFSNSRSEMNVSTLELGDSALYLCASSHAGTLNHEQYFGPGTRLTVT.

The chain is built from TRBV7-2 and TRBJ2-5, with D possibly matching TRBD1 (6 bases). V lost 7 bases to trimming and J lost 4 bases, with 13 bases between them. The CDR3 contains 13 residues. CDR1 and CDR2 (germline): SGHTA, FQGNSA. CDR3 amino acids: CASNRDRRETQYF. CDR3 in DNA: TGTGCCAGCAACAGGGACCGGCGAGAGACCCAGTACTTC.

The chain uses TRBV11-2 and TRBJ2-1; 7 bases line up with TRBD1. CDR3 length equals 15 residues. Per germline, CDR1 SGHAT and CDR2 FQNNGV. The V gene end was trimmed by 4 bases and the J gene end by 0 bases; junction bases not matched to a gene: 3. The CDR3 here is CASSSRQGSYNEQFF. The CDR3 coding sequence is TGTGCCAGCAGCTCCCGACAGGGCTCCTACAATGAGCAGTTCTTC.

This clone was seen once. Germline and junction disagree at one end, which may indicate a read error. This rearrangement joins TRBV27 to TRBJ2-1, with TRBD2 matching over 11 bases. Germline CDR1 MNHEY, CDR2 SMNVEV (reference sequence). The CDR3 has 15 residues. CDR3: CASSPTSGTHNVQFF. Here the CDR3 DNA reads TGTGCCAGCAGCCCGACTAGCGGGACACACAATGTGCAGTTCTTC.

This clone was detected a few times. The chain uses TRBV29-1 and TRBJ2-3, with TRBD1 matching 8 bases. The V segment lost 6 bases and the J segment 2 bases; nucleotides outside the gene matches: 13. Germline CDR1 is SQVTM and CDR2 is ANQGSEA. The CDR3 loop spans 16 amino acids. CDR3 amino acids: CSVDKPGQALTDTQYF. The CDR3 nucleotides read TGCAGCGTAGATAAACCGGGACAGGCTCTCACAGATACGCAGTATTTT.

The chain couples TRBV5-8 to TRBJ1-2, with unresolved D. The CDR3 is 12 amino acids. Germline CDR1 and CDR2: SGHTS and YDEGEE. Trimming removed 4 bases from V and 8 bases from J, with 12 bases in between. The CDR3 is CASSLDTWGYTF. DNA of the CDR3: TGTGCCAGCAGCCTCGACACGTGGGGCTACACCTTC.

The V gene is TRBV4-3, the J gene TRBJ1-1; D might be TRBD1 (5 bases). This CDR3 region has 13 residues. V dropped 3 bases and J dropped 2 bases, with 7 bases sitting between them. Germline V gene sequence: CDR1 LGHNA, CDR2 YSLEER. The CDR3 region has the DNA TGCGCCAGCAGCCAGACAGTAAACACTGAAGCTTTCTTT. Its protein is CASSQTVNTEAFF.

The chain couples TRBV6-5 to TRBJ2-3; D is uncertain. V was shortened by 2 bases and J by 2 bases, with 14 bases between the two germline ends. Germline V CDR1 and CDR2: MNHEY, SVGAGI. CDR3 length: 16 residues. Here the CDR3 DNA reads TGTGCCAGCAGTTACCGCCTACCCCGTGCCACAGATACGCAGTATTTT. Translation: CASSYRLPRATDTQYF.

The V call is TRBV7-9, the J call TRBJ1-1; 9 bases match TRBD1. Germline CDR1 is SEHNR and CDR2 is FQNEAQ (reference sequence). The CDR3 consists of 15 residues. The ends lost 5 bases at V and 1 base at J; junction bases unmatched: 5. CDR3 coding DNA: TGTGCCAGCAGCGGAAGACAGGGGGGGAACACTGAAGCTTTCTTT. This translates into CASSGRQGGNTEAFF.

This clone appeared a few times. The V and J genes are TRBV2 and TRBJ1-2; D gene uncertain. V lost 7 bases and J 1 base, leaving 13 bases between the germline ends. CDR1 and CDR2 from the germline V gene are SNHLY and FYNNEI. The CDR3 runs 14 residues. CDR3 sequence: CASIPIPFNYGYTF. CDR3 DNA sequence: TGTGCCAGCATCCCTATACCCTTTAACTATGGCTACACCTTC.

This chain connects TRBV29-1 to TRBJ1-4; 11 nucleotides line up with TRBD1. The J segment lost 7 bases and the V segment lost 7 bases, leaving 2 bases of the junction unmatched. Germline-derived CDR1 and CDR2 are SQVTM and ANQGSEA. The CDR3 spans 12 residues. The CDR3 DNA is TGCAGCGCCGGGACAGGGGGTGAAAAACTGTTTTTT. As protein: CSAGTGGEKLFF.

The genes are TRBV19 and TRBJ2-7; D unclear. The CDR3 covers 13 residues. Germline lookup yields CDR1 LNHDA and CDR2 SQIVND (reference sequence). V lost 5 bases and J lost 2, with 10 bases in between. The CDR3 loop is CASSPSFAYEQYF. CDR3 DNA sequence: TGTGCCAGTAGTCCCTCCTTTGCCTACGAGCAGTACTTC.

The chain carries TRBV5-6 and TRBJ2-7, with D maybe TRBD2 (6 bases). Germline V gene sequence: CDR1 SGHDT, CDR2 YYEEEE. Trimming left V 6 bases short and J 7 bases short, with 23 bases between. The CDR3 is 15 residues long. The CDR3 DNA follows: TGTGCCAGCACCCTCGGACGGGGGAACTACGAGGAGCAGTACTTC. Its protein is CASTLGRGNYEEQYF.

In the case of this clone: A read error may produce the germline difference seen at one junction end. The V and J genes are TRBV6-1 and TRBJ1-3; D is unresolved. The germline CDR1 and CDR2 sequences are MNHNS and SASEGT. This CDR3 is 15 amino acids long. The DNA of the CDR3 is TGTGCCAGCAGTGAAGCGCTCGGGGATCGAAACACCAGATATTTT. It codes for CASSEALGDRNTRYF.

The gene calls are TRBV19 and TRBJ2-1, with TRBD2 as a possible D gene (6 bases). The CDR3 sequence is 14 residues long. Per germline, CDR1 LNHDA and CDR2 SQIVND (reference sequence). The V and J ends lost 0 bases and 10 bases respectively, with 13 bases between them. The CDR3 coding sequence is TGTGCCAGTAGTATAGATGCGGGAAGGAAAGAGCAGTTCTTC. The encoded protein is CASSIDAGRKEQFF.

This clone showed up just a few times. The chain couples TRBV4-2 to TRBJ1-5, with D perhaps TRBD1 (6 bases). The germline V and J ends were trimmed by 3 bases and 6 bases, with 15 bases remaining between them. Germline loops: CDR1 LGHNA, CDR2 YNFKEQ. This CDR3 comprises 15 residues. The CDR3 nucleotides are TGTGCCAGCAGCCACAACAGGGATCTTGGTCAGCCCCAGCATTTT. Protein product: CASSHNRDLGQPQHF.

V usage is TRBV7-2 and J usage is TRBJ1-1; D unclear. The CDR3 has 15 residues. Trimming left V 7 bases short and J 3 bases short, with 18 bases between. Germline lookup yields CDR1 SGHTA and CDR2 FQGNSA. CDR3 in DNA: TGTGCCAGCACCTCAGGACTCCAAGGGTACACTGAAGCTTTCTTT. It specifies CASTSGLQGYTEAFF. Filled out from reference TRBV7-2 and TRBJ1-1, the complete variable domain reads GAGVSQSPSNKVTEKGKDVELRCDPISGHTALYWYRQSLGQGLEFLIYFQGNSAPDKSGLPSDRFSAERTGGSVSTLTIQRTQQEDSAVYLCASTSGLQGYTEAFFGQGTRLTVV.